This T cell receptor (beta chain) was observed in a study of blood T cell repertoires in COVID-19. Only in-frame clones appear in the TCRdb table, and some are missing; sequencing was by immunoSEQ multiplex PCR. The sample records fewer than 350,000 clones, approximately 83% being singletons. Cohorts were assigned according to the clinical history that participants reported. V dropped 1 base and J dropped 1 base, with 13 bases sitting between them. This CDR3 is 16 amino acids long. Germline V gives CDR1 LNHDA, CDR2 SQIVND (reference sequence). This sequence was found in a woman between 40 and 50 years old with acute COVID-19. The chain has TRBV19 and TRBJ1-1; possible D gene TRBD1, 6 bases. The sample taken for sequencing was PBMCs or T cells enriched from blood (not recorded which). The CDR3 region has the DNA TGTGCCAGTAGTATAGGTCAAGTCAGGGGGAACACTGAAGCTTTCTTT. Translation: CASSIGQVRGNTEAFF.